The source of this T cell receptor beta chain is a study of regulatory T cells in long-lasting Graves disease. According to the study, TCR beta libraries were built with iRepertoire HTBI primers and CDR3-region Arm-PCR. Original processing notes: Identified segments across samples numbered about 64 TRBV and roughly 15 TRBJ. Using its own MiXCR run on the multiplex PCR reads, TCRdb lists one record per CDR3 protein. What appears here as the V and J calls and clone size reflects TCRdb's work, not the paper's. The table shows a few hundred thousand distinct CDR3 sequences, with roughly 23% occurring only once. The CDR3 runs to 15 residues. In germline, CDR1 is WSHSY, CDR2 SAAADI. Unmatched junction bases numbered 4, after V lost 5 bases and J lost 5 bases. Regarding time point: persistent/refractory GD, antithyroid drugs over 5 years with positive TRAb. TCR sequences were obtained from RNA taken from PBMCs.

The chain uses TRBV10-2 and TRBJ2-2; 11 bases are shared with TRBD2. This clonotype was obtained from a female donor with Graves disease. The specimen was peripheral blood mononuclear cells (PBMCs), collected when the disease was refractory, from a patient treated with antithyroid drugs. The CDR3 protein is CASSLAGGGTGELFF. CDR3 bases: TGCGCCAGCAGTTTAGCGGGAGGGGGTACCGGGGAGCTGTTTTTT.